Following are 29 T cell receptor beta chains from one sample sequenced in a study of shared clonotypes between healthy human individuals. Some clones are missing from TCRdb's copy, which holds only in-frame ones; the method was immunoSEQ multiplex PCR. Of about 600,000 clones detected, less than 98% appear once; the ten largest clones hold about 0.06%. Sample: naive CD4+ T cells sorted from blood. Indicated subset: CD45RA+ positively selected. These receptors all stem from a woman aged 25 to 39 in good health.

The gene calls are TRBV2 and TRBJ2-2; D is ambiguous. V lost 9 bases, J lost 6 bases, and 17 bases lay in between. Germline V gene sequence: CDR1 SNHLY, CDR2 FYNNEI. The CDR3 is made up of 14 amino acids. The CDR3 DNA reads TGTGCCAGTAGGTCTCTGCCTCCTGCCGGGGAGCTGTTTTTT. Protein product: CASRSLPPAGELFF.

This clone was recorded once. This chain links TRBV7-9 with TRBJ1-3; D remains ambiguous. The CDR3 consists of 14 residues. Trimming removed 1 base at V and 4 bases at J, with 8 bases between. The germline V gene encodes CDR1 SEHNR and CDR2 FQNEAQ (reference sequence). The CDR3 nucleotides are TGTGCCAGCAGCTTAGTTTCGAGCGGAAACACCATATATTTT. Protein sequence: CASSLVSSGNTIYF.

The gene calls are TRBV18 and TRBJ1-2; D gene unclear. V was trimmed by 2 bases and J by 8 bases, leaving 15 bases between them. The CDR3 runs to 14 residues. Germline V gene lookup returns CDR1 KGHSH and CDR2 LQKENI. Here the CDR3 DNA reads TGTGCCAGCTCACCAGGCAGCGACCGCTGGGGCTACACCTTC. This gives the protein CASSPGSDRWGYTF.

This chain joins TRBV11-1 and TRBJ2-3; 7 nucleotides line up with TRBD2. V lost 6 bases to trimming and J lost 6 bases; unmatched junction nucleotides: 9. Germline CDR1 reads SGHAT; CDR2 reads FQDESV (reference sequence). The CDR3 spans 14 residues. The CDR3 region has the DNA TGTGCCAGCAGGTCGGGACTACTTTCGGATACGCAGTATTTT. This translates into CASRSGLLSDTQYF.

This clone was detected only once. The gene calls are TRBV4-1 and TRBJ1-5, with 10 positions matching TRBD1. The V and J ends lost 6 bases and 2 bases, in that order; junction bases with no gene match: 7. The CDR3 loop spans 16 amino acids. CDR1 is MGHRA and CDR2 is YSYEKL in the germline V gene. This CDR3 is CASRPTGGAGNQPQHF. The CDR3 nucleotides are TGCGCCAGCAGACCGACAGGGGGCGCAGGCAATCAGCCCCAGCATTTT.

CDR3 DNA: TGTGCCAGCAGCTCCCCTCACTACGGCGGGAGAGGGTATGAGCAGTTCTTC. It is translated as CASSSPHYGGRGYEQFF. The V gene is TRBV27, the J gene TRBJ2-1; 7 positions match TRBD2. The J segment lost 8 bases and the V segment lost 6 bases, leaving 19 bases of the junction unmatched. The germline V gene encodes CDR1 MNHEY and CDR2 SMNVEV (reference sequence). CDR3 size: 17 residues.

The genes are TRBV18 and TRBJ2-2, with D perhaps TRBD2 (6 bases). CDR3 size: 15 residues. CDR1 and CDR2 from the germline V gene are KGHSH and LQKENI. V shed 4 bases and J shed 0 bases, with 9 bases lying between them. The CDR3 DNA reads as TGTGCCAGCTCACTCGCGGGGCCGAACACCGGGGAGCTGTTTTTT. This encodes CASSLAGPNTGELFF.

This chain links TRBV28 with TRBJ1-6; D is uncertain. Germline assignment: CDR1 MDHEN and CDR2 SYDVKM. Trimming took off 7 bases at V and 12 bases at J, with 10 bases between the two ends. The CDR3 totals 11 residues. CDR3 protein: CASTETGPLHF. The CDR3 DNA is TGTGCCAGCACAGAGACGGGACCCCTCCACTTT.

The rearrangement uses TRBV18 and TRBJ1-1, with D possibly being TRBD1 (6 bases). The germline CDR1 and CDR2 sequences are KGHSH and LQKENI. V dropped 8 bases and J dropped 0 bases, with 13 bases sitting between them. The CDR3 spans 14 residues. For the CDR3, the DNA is TGTGCCAGCACAGGACAGATCATGAACACTGAAGCTTTCTTT. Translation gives CASTGQIMNTEAFF. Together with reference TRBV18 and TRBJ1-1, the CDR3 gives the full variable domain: NAGVMQNPRHLVRRRGQEARLRCSPMKGHSHVYWYRQLPEEGLKFMVYLQKENIIDESGMPKERFSAEFPKEGPSILRIQQVVRGDSAAYFCASTGQIMNTEAFFGQGTRLTVV.

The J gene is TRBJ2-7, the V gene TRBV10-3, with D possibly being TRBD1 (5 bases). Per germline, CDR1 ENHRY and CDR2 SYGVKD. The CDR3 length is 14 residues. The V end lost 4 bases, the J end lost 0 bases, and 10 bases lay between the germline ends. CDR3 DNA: TGTGCCATCAGTGGGACACCCAGCTCCTACGAGCAGTACTTC. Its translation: CAISGTPSSYEQYF.

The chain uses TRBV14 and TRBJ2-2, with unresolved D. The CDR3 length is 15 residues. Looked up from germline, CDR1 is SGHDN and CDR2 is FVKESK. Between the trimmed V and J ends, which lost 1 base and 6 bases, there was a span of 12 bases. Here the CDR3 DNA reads TGTGCCAGCAGCCAAGGGTGGGGATTGGCCGGGGAGCTGTTTTTT. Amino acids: CASSQGWGLAGELFF.

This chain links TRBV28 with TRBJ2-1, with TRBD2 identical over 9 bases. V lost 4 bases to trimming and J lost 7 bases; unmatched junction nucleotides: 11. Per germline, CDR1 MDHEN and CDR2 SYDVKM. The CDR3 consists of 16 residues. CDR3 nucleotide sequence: TGTGCCAGCAGTTCCGAGGGTAGCGGGAGCTTGAATGAGCAGTTCTTC. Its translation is CASSSEGSGSLNEQFF.

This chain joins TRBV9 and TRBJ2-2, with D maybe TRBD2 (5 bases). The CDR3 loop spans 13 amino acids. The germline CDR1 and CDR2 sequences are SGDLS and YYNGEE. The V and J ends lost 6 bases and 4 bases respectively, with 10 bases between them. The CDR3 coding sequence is TGTGCCAGCAACCGAGGGATCACCGGGGAGCTGTTTTTT. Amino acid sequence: CASNRGITGELFF.

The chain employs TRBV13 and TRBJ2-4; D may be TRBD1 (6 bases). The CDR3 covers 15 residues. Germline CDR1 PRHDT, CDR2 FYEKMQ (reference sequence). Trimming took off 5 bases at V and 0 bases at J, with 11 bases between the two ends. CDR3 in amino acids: CASSPGAIAKNIQYF. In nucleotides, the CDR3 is TGTGCCAGCAGCCCAGGGGCGATAGCCAAAAACATTCAGTACTTC.

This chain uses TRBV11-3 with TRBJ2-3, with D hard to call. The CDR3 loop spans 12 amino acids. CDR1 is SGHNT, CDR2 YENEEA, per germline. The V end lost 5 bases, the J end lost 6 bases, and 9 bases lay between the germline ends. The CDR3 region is CASSKSWDTQYF. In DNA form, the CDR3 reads TGTGCCAGCAGCAAGAGTTGGGATACGCAGTATTTT. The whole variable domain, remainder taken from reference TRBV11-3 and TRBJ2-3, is EAGVVQSPRYKIIEKKQPVAFWCNPISGHNTLYWYLQNLGQGPELLIRYENEEAVDDSQLPKDRFSAERLKGVDSTLKIQPAELGDSAVYLCASSKSWDTQYFGPGTRLTVL.

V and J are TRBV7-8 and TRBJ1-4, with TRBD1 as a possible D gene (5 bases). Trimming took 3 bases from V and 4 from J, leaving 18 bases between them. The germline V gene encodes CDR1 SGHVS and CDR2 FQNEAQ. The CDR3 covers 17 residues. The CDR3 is CASSFGRSDTHNEKLFF. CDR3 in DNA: TGTGCCAGCAGCTTCGGTAGGTCGGACACTCATAATGAAAAACTGTTTTTT.

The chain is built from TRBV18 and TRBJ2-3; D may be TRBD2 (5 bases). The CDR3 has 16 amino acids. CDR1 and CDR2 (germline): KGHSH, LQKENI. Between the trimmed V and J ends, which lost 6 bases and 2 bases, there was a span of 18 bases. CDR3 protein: CASSPTSRVITDTQYF. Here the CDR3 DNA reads TGTGCCAGCTCCCCTACTAGTCGAGTTATCACAGATACGCAGTATTTT.

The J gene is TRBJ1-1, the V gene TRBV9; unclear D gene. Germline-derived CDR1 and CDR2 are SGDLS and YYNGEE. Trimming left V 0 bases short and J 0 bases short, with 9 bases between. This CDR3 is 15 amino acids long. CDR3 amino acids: CASSVEARLNTEAFF. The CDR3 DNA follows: TGTGCCAGCAGCGTAGAGGCACGGTTGAACACTGAAGCTTTCTTT.

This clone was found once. Written as DNA, the CDR3 is TGTGCCAGTACCGCTGACAGGGGACCCGGGGAGCTGTTTTTT. Translating it yields CASTADRGPGELFF. The rearrangement joins TRBV19 to TRBJ2-2; 8 positions match TRBD1. Per germline, CDR1 LNHDA and CDR2 SQIVND (reference sequence). Unmatched junction bases numbered 7, after V lost 7 bases and J lost 6 bases. CDR3 length equals 14 residues. Full variable domain (remainder filled in from reference TRBV19 and TRBJ2-2): DGGITQSPKYLFRKEGQNVTLSCEQNLNHDAMYWYRQDPGQGLRLIYYSQIVNDFQKGDIAEGYSVSREKKESFPLTVTSAQKNPTAFYLCASTADRGPGELFFGEGSRLTVL.

The CDR3 is CASSFPGTIPNILSNQPQHF. CDR3 nucleotide sequence: TGTGCCAGCAGTTTTCCGGGGACGATCCCCAACATACTAAGCAATCAGCCCCAGCATTTT. The chain links TRBV28 to TRBJ1-5; weak D call: TRBD1 (5 bases). Deletions cut 3 bases from V and 1 base from J, with 25 bases between. Germline V gene sequence: CDR1 MDHEN, CDR2 SYDVKM. There are 20 residues in the CDR3.

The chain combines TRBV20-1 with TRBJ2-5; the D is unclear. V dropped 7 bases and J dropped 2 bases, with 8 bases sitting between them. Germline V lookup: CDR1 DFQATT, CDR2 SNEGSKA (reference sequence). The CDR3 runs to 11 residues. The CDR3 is CSVTFQETQYF. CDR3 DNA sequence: TGCAGTGTCACTTTTCAAGAGACCCAGTACTTC.

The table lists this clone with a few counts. The CDR3 spells CAISPGRELFF. In DNA form, the CDR3 reads TGTGCCATCAGTCCGGGAAGGGAGCTGTTTTTT. This chain links TRBV10-3 with TRBJ2-2, with D possibly TRBD2 on 5 matching bases. The V gene's germline CDR1 is ENHRY and CDR2 SYGVKD. The CDR3 is 11 residues long. V gave up 5 bases and J gave up 9 bases, with 7 bases separating them.

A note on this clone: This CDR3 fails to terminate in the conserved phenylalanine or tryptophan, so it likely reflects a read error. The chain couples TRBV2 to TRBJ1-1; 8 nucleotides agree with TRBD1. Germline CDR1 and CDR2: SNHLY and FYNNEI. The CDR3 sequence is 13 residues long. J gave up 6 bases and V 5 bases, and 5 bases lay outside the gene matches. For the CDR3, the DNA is TGTGCCAGCAGTCGACAGGGGTCCCCTGAAGCTTTCCTT. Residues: CASSRQGSPEAFL.

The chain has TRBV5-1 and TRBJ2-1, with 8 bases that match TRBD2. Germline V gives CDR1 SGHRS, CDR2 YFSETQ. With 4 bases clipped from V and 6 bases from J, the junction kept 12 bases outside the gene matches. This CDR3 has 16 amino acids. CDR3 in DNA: TGCGCCAGCAGCGCGCCGGGACTAGTAGGGGCCAATGAGCAGTTCTTC. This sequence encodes CASSAPGLVGANEQFF. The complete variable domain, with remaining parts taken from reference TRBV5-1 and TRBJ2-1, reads KAGVTQTPRYLIKTRGQQVTLSCSPISGHRSVSWYQQTPGQGLQFLFEYFSETQRNKGNFPGRFSGRQFSNSRSEMNVSTLELGDSALYLCASSAPGLVGANEQFFGPGTRLTVL.

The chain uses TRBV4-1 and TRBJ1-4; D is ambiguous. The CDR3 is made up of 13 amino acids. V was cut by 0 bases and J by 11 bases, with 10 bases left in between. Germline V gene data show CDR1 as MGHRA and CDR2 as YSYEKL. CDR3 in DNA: TGCGCCAGCAGCCAAGAAGCGCTACTGAAACTGTTTTTT. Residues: CASSQEALLKLFF.

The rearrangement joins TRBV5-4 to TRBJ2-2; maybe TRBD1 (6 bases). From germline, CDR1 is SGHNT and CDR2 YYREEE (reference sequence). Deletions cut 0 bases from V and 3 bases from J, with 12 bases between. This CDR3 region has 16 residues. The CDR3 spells CASSLASPGDTGELFF. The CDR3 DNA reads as TGTGCCAGCAGCTTGGCTTCGCCAGGGGACACCGGGGAGCTGTTTTTT.

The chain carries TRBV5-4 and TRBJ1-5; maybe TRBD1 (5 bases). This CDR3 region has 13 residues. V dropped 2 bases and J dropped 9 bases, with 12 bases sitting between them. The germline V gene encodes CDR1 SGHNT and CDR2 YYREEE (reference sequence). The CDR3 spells CASSFGARGPQHF. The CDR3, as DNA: TGTGCCAGCAGCTTCGGGGCTCGTGGGCCCCAGCATTTT.

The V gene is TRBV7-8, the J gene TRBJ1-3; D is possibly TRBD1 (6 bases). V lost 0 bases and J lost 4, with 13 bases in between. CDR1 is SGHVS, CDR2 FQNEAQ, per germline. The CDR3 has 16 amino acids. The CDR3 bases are TGTGCCAGCAGCTTAGCCCTTGGGGGCATAGGAAACACCATATATTTT. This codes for CASSLALGGIGNTIYF. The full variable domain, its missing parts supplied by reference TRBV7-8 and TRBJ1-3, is GAGVSQSPRYKVAKRGQDVALRCDPISGHVSLFWYQQALGQGPEFLTYFQNEAQLDKSGLPSDRFFAERPEGSVSTLKIQRTQQEDSAVYLCASSLALGGIGNTIYFGEGSWLTVV.

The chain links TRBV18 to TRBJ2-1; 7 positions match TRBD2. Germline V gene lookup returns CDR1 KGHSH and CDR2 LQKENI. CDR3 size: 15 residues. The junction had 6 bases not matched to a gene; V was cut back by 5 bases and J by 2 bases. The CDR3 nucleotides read TGTGCCAGCTCATCCCTCCGGGAGGCCTACAATGAGCAGTTCTTC. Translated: CASSSLREAYNEQFF.